The 29 T cell receptor beta chains given below trace back to one sample, sequenced in a study of identical twins. TCRdb re-analysed the 5' RACE reads in MiXCR, keeping a single row per CDR3 protein. The profile shows more than 400,000 distinct CDR3 sequences, 13% to 15% of them singletons. The same data also went into a second study, on yellow fever vaccine responses in identical twins.

Sequenced: CD4+ T cells sorted from blood. These receptor sequences come from a woman between 18 and 30 years old in good health.

The sample holds a few counts of this clonotype. V and J are TRBV5-1 and TRBJ2-7, with D perhaps matching TRBD1 (5 bases). This CDR3 is 13 amino acids long. The ends were cut back, 0 bases at V and 3 bases at J, with 7 bases in the middle. CDR1 SGHRS and CDR2 YFSETQ come from the germline V gene. The CDR3 sequence: CASSLGQYYEQYF. Written as DNA, the CDR3 is TGCGCCAGCAGCTTGGGACAGTACTACGAGCAGTACTTC.

This CDR3 is CASSPRATPQAINYGYTF. As DNA, the CDR3 is TGTGCCAGCAGCCCACGAGCGACTCCGCAAGCGATTAACTATGGCTACACCTTC. The chain has TRBV12-3 or TRBV12-4 and TRBJ1-2; no definite D call. V was clipped by 6 bases and J by 1 base, with 24 bases between them. The CDR3 sequence is 18 residues long.

The chain combines TRBV5-8 with TRBJ1-2; weak D call: TRBD1 (5 bases). Trimming pared 0 bases from V and 8 bases from J, leaving 17 bases between. CDR1 SGHTS and CDR2 YDEGEE come from the germline V gene. The CDR3 runs 15 residues. CDR3 DNA: TGTGCCAGCAGCTTGGGAGGGACCTTGGTGGGCGGCTACACCTTC. Residues: CASSLGGTLVGGYTF.

This clonotype was counted at least ten times. The chain has TRBV5-1 and TRBJ2-1, with 10 bases aligning to TRBD1. The CDR3 loop spans 15 amino acids. The J segment lost 4 bases and the V segment lost 5 bases, leaving 6 bases of the junction unmatched. Germline assignment: CDR1 SGHRS and CDR2 YFSETQ. This CDR3 is CASRKPGQGYNEQFF. The CDR3 region has the DNA TGCGCCAGCAGGAAACCGGGACAGGGGTACAATGAGCAGTTCTTC.

The rearrangement links TRBV7-3 to TRBJ2-7; D remains unclear. This CDR3 has 13 residues. Trimming removed 5 bases at V and 6 bases at J, with 14 bases between. Germline CDR1 and CDR2: SGHTA and FQGTGA. CDR3 nucleotides: TGTGCCAGCAGCCCCGACCGGAAGAGCGAGCAGTACTTC. This gives the protein CASSPDRKSEQYF.

This rearrangement joins TRBV28 to TRBJ2-6; D gene ambiguous. Deletions cut 5 bases from V and 1 base from J, with 9 bases between. This CDR3 is built from 15 residues. The germline V gene encodes CDR1 MDHEN and CDR2 SYDVKM. The CDR3 DNA follows: TGTGCCAGCAGTCTCCAACTATCTGGGGCCAACGTCCTGACTTTC. Its protein is CASSLQLSGANVLTF.

This clonotype was found once. The rearrangement links TRBV4-1 to TRBJ2-1, with 7 bases matching TRBD2. V lost 1 base and J lost 7; bases outside the gene matches: 13. Germline V gene lookup returns CDR1 MGHRA and CDR2 YSYEKL. The CDR3 has 17 amino acids. CDR3 bases: TGCGCCAGCAGCCAAGCTCTTGCGGGGGTACCTGGGAATGAGCAGTTCTTC. As protein: CASSQALAGVPGNEQFF.

The sample holds a few counts of this clonotype. The chain has TRBV29-1 and TRBJ2-1; 10 bases fit TRBD2. Germline CDR1 reads SQVTM; CDR2 reads ANQGSEA. This CDR3 is 16 amino acids long. J lost 4 bases, V lost 3 bases, and 9 bases had no gene match. CDR3 nucleotide sequence: TGCAGCGTTGACAGAGCGGGAGGGCCTTTATACAATGAGCAGTTCTTC. This translates into CSVDRAGGPLYNEQFF.

The chain is built from TRBV6-1 and TRBJ2-5; 9 positions match TRBD1. This CDR3 contains 14 residues. J lost 7 bases, V lost 7 bases, and 10 bases had no gene match. Per germline, CDR1 MNHNS and CDR2 SASEGT. CDR3 nucleotide sequence: TGTGCCAGCAATAAACAGGGGGCGATGGGGACCCAGTACTTC. As protein: CASNKQGAMGTQYF.

This clonotype was observed a handful of times. DNA for the CDR3: TGTGCCAGCAGCTTAAATCCCCCTAGCGGGACGGAGACCCAGTACTTC. Its translation is CASSLNPPSGTETQYF. The chain uses TRBV7-3 and TRBJ2-5, with 9 nucleotides matching TRBD2. The CDR3 has 16 amino acids. The J segment lost 5 bases and the V segment lost 1 base, leaving 8 bases of the junction unmatched. Germline V gives CDR1 SGHTA, CDR2 FQGTGA.

This sequence joins TRBV20-1 and TRBJ1-5; the D gene is possibly TRBD1 (5 bases). Germline V gene data show CDR1 as DFQATT and CDR2 as SNEGSKA (reference sequence). The CDR3 contains 15 residues. Deletions cut 0 bases from V and 5 bases from J, with 14 bases between. CDR3 DNA sequence: TGCAGTGCTAGAGAGGTGGGCAGGGATGATCAGCCCCAGCATTTT. It specifies CSAREVGRDDQPQHF.

The chain carries TRBV21-1 and TRBJ2-1; TRBD1, as called in the table, went unchecked against the DNA. TRBV21-1 is recorded as a pseudogene. The CDR3 is made up of 13 amino acids. CDR3 bases: TGTGCCAGCAGCAAAGCGTGGGGACAGGGACTTTTCTTC. Its protein is CASSKAWGQGLFF.

The chain joins TRBV19 to TRBJ2-3; the match to TRBD1 covers 7 bases. Trimming took 3 bases from V and 7 from J; bases not matched to a gene: 1. There are 12 residues in the CDR3. Per germline, CDR1 LNHDA and CDR2 SQIVND (reference sequence). CDR3 protein: CASSMGQNTQYF. DNA of the CDR3: TGTGCCAGTAGTATGGGACAGAATACGCAGTATTTT.

This clonotype came up a few times. This chain links TRBV28 with TRBJ2-7; D unclear. This CDR3 is built from 13 residues. The germline V and J ends were trimmed by 6 bases and 0 bases, with 9 bases remaining between them. From germline, CDR1 is MDHEN and CDR2 SYDVKM. CDR3 in amino acids: CASSPVSSYEQYV. CDR3 nucleotide sequence: TGTGCCAGCAGCCCCGTTTCCTCCTACGAGCAGTACGTC.

This clonotype turned up a few times. The chain carries TRBV24-1 and TRBJ1-1, with D possibly TRBD1 on 6 matching bases. The CDR3 loop spans 13 amino acids. Germline lookup yields CDR1 KGHDR and CDR2 SFDVKD. With 11 bases removed from V and 6 bases from J, the gap between germline ends came to 18 bases. In DNA, the CDR3 is TGTGCCAACCGCCCCAGGGGATCGGCTGAAGCTTTCTTT. Encoded protein: CANRPRGSAEAFF.

The chain joins TRBV7-9 to TRBJ2-3, with unresolved D. The V end lost 5 bases, the J end lost 3 bases, and 21 bases lay between the germline ends. Germline assignment: CDR1 SEHNR and CDR2 FQNEAQ (reference sequence). The CDR3 loop spans 17 amino acids. Here the CDR3 reads CASSPWSRSIRTDTQYF. Written as DNA, the CDR3 is TGTGCCAGCAGCCCCTGGTCCCGGTCCATAAGGACAGATACGCAGTATTTT.

This clonotype showed up just a few times. V and J are TRBV3-1 and TRBJ2-7, with 10 bases matching TRBD1. CDR3 size: 14 residues. CDR1 LGHDT and CDR2 YNNKEL come from the germline V gene (reference sequence). V trimming: 4 bases; J trimming: 7 bases; junction bases outside the gene matches: 7. The CDR3 protein is CASSLGQGSGEQYF. DNA of the CDR3: TGTGCCAGCAGCCTGGGACAGGGGTCGGGGGAGCAGTACTTC.

The chain is built from TRBV7-7 and TRBJ2-3; the D is unclear. From germline, CDR1 is SSHAT and CDR2 FNYEAQ (reference sequence). The V gene lost 3 bases and the J gene lost 3 bases, with 10 bases spanning the gap. There are 14 residues in the CDR3. CDR3 protein: CASSLELETDTQYF. The DNA for the CDR3 is TGTGCCAGCAGCTTGGAGCTAGAAACAGATACGCAGTATTTT.

This clonotype came up a few times. CDR3 residues: CASSYHSNIQYF. The CDR3 DNA reads TGTGCCAGCAGTTACCACAGTAACATTCAGTACTTC. The J gene is TRBJ2-4, the V gene TRBV6-6; no reliable D call. Germline CDR1 MNHNY, CDR2 SVGAGI (reference sequence). The V end was cut by 2 bases, the J end by 7 bases, with 6 bases between. This CDR3 has 12 residues.

This clonotype was detected once. The genes are TRBV2 and TRBJ2-7; TRBD1 matches at 7 bases. The CDR3 runs to 14 residues. In germline, CDR1 is SNHLY, CDR2 FYNNEI. After removal of 7 bases from V and 3 bases from J, the junction contained 9 bases not matched to a gene. The CDR3 reads CASKTSGTVYEQYV. DNA for the CDR3: TGTGCCAGCAAAACATCCGGGACAGTCTACGAGCAGTACGTC.

In its sample, this clonotype was seen once. The CDR3 loop reads CASSQQRYIQYF. As DNA, the CDR3 is TGTGCCAGCAGCCAACAGAGGTACATTCAGTACTTC. The rearrangement uses TRBV3-1 and TRBJ2-4; D gene unclear. The CDR3 is made up of 12 amino acids. The germline gives CDR1 LGHDT, CDR2 YNNKEL (reference sequence). Trimming took 2 bases from V and 8 from J, leaving 7 bases between them.

The V call is TRBV10-3, the J call TRBJ2-1, with TRBD2 identical over 10 bases. The CDR3 is made up of 14 amino acids. Germline V lookup: CDR1 ENHRY, CDR2 SYGVKD. V lost 6 bases, J lost 9 bases, and 8 bases stayed unmatched. This chain's CDR3 is CAIRTAGGFTEQFF. The CDR3 DNA is TGTGCCATCAGGACAGCGGGGGGGTTTACTGAGCAGTTCTTC.

The V call is TRBV5-6, the J call TRBJ2-2; no reliable D call. Germline loops: CDR1 SGHDT, CDR2 YYEEEE. Trimming pared 10 bases from V and 2 bases from J, leaving 9 bases between. CDR3 size: 12 residues. CDR3 region: CALGINTGELFF. Written as DNA, the CDR3 is TGTGCCCTCGGCATCAACACCGGGGAGCTGTTTTTT.

The chain joins TRBV3-1 to TRBJ2-5, with a tentative D call TRBD2 (5 bases). Per the germline V gene, CDR1 is LGHDT and CDR2 is YNNKEL (reference sequence). Trimming stripped 4 bases from V and 9 bases from J, with 12 bases between. The CDR3 contains 12 residues. In DNA form, the CDR3 reads TGTGCCAGCAGCCCAGAGACCGGGGCCCAGTACTTC. This encodes CASSPETGAQYF.

This chain connects TRBV10-2 to TRBJ2-7, with a tentative D call TRBD1 (5 bases). This CDR3 is 15 amino acids long. Germline V CDR1 and CDR2: WSHSY, SAAADI. Trimming took off 2 bases at V and 2 bases at J, with 13 bases between the two ends. The CDR3 protein is CASSEPTGYTYEQYF. The CDR3 bases are TGCGCCAGCAGTGAGCCAACAGGTTACACCTACGAGCAGTACTTC.

This clonotype occurred a few times. The rearrangement links TRBV18 to TRBJ2-6; a weak D match, TRBD1 (5 bases). CDR1 is KGHSH, CDR2 LQKENI, per germline. The V end was cut by 6 bases, the J end by 4 bases, with 10 bases between. This CDR3 has 14 amino acids. CDR3 amino acids: CASSQGTGANVLTF. CDR3 nucleotide sequence: TGTGCCAGCTCTCAGGGTACCGGGGCCAACGTCCTGACTTTC.

This clonotype was picked up a small number of times. The chain carries TRBV7-9 and TRBJ1-2; 11 bases align to TRBD1. The CDR3 sequence is 14 residues long. Trimming cost V 5 bases and J 7 bases; bases outside gene matches: 6. Per germline, CDR1 SEHNR and CDR2 FQNEAQ (reference sequence). CDR3 bases: TGTGCCAGCAGCAAGAGGACAGGGGGCATTGGCTACACCTTC. Its protein product is CASSKRTGGIGYTF.

This clonotype was detected a few times. The chain joins TRBV13 to TRBJ2-3, with D perhaps matching TRBD1 or TRBD2 (5 bases each). This CDR3 is built from 14 residues. Trimming removed 5 bases from V and 13 bases from J, with 22 bases in between. The germline V gene encodes CDR1 PRHDT and CDR2 FYEKMQ (reference sequence). The CDR3 DNA sequence: TGTGCCAGCAGCCCGGGACGGGTCGGTAACATCGAGTATTTT. It translates to CASSPGRVGNIEYF.

The chain joins TRBV20-1 to TRBJ2-6; D is possibly TRBD1 (7 bases). The V gene lost 6 bases and the J gene lost 0 bases, with 12 bases spanning the gap. Germline lookup yields CDR1 DFQATT and CDR2 SNEGSKA (reference sequence). The CDR3 contains 15 residues. CDR3 protein: CSAAGGHSGANVLTF. The DNA of the CDR3 is TGCAGTGCCGCAGGGGGGCACTCTGGGGCCAACGTCCTGACTTTC.